The 21 T cell receptor beta chains below all came from one sample that was sequenced in a study of OX40 agonist ivuxolimab in advanced cancers. Sequenced by immunoSEQ multiplex PCR; TCRdb stores in-frame clones only, minus some. The table records about 54,000 clones, 84% of them present only once. This sample comprised CD4+ or CD8+ T cells sorted from blood, obtained in a trial of the OX40 agonist ivuxolimab. Receptors were obtained from an adult with an advanced solid tumor such as melanoma, head and neck, liver or kidney cancer.

This chain connects TRBV11-3 to TRBJ2-2; no clear D gene. V dropped 0 bases and J dropped 7 bases, with 6 bases sitting between them. This CDR3 is 13 amino acids long. Germline V gene data show CDR1 as SGHNT and CDR2 as YENEEA. CDR3 sequence reads: CASSLDRGGELFF. As DNA, the CDR3 is TGTGCCAGCAGCTTAGATCGCGGCGGGGAGCTGTTTTTT.

This clone turned up a few times. The genes are TRBV27 and TRBJ2-7; D perhaps matches TRBD1 (5 bases). V was cut by 2 bases and J by 0 bases, with 11 bases left in between. The CDR3 extends over 15 amino acids. Germline lookup yields CDR1 MNHEY and CDR2 SMNVEV (reference sequence). The CDR3 here is CASSLNRLISYEQYF. The DNA of the CDR3 is TGTGCCAGCAGTTTAAACAGGCTTATCTCCTACGAGCAGTACTTC.

The chain joins TRBV15 to TRBJ2-4; D is possibly TRBD2 (6 bases). There are 17 residues in the CDR3. V shed 4 bases and J shed 6 bases, with 22 bases lying between them. Germline lookup yields CDR1 LNHNV and CDR2 YYDKDF (reference sequence). CDR3 amino acids: CATSTVPGLSGGNIQYF. CDR3 DNA sequence: TGTGCCACCAGCACAGTGCCGGGACTCTCAGGAGGAAACATTCAGTACTTC.

The chain combines TRBV4-1 with TRBJ2-2, with 7 bases that match TRBD2. Germline V gene data show CDR1 as MGHRA and CDR2 as YSYEKL. The ends lost 3 bases at V and 6 bases at J; junction bases unmatched: 13. This CDR3 is built from 17 residues. The CDR3 loop reads CASSQPVVAGESGELFF. For the CDR3, the DNA is TGCGCCAGCAGCCAGCCCGTCGTGGCGGGAGAATCCGGGGAGCTGTTTTTT.

The gene calls are TRBV28 and TRBJ1-1; D remains ambiguous. The V end was cut by 5 bases, the J end by 2 bases, with 15 bases between. Germline V gives CDR1 MDHEN, CDR2 SYDVKM. This CDR3 contains 15 residues. DNA of the CDR3: TGTGCCAGCAGTACACCCCTGACAATCAACACTGAAGCTTTCTTT. The encoded protein is CASSTPLTINTEAFF.

The V gene is TRBV7-8, the J gene TRBJ1-1; D gene ambiguous. CDR3 length: 14 residues. V lost 11 bases, J lost 3 bases, and 19 bases lay in between. Germline CDR1 and CDR2: SGHVS and FQNEAQ. The CDR3 sequence: CAGSVGLRDTEAFF. The DNA of the CDR3 is TGTGCCGGATCTGTGGGCTTGCGGGACACTGAAGCTTTCTTT.

CDR3 nucleotide sequence: TGTGCCTGGAGTGCCCCAGTTGTAGAGACCCAGTACTTC. Translating gives CAWSAPVVETQYF. The J gene is TRBJ2-5, the V gene TRBV30; the D is unclear. CDR3 length: 13 amino acids. The ends were cut back, 1 base at V and 4 bases at J, with 10 bases in the middle. Germline values: CDR1 GTSNPN, CDR2 SVGIG (reference sequence).

This chain links TRBV7-2 with TRBJ1-3; D perhaps matches TRBD1 (6 bases). This CDR3 is 14 amino acids long. Trimming shortened V by 5 bases and J by 0 bases, and 8 bases separated the two germline ends. Per germline, CDR1 SGHTA and CDR2 FQGNSA. CDR3 nucleotides: TGTGCCAGCAGCCCGGACAGCTCTGGAAACACCATATATTTT. It specifies CASSPDSSGNTIYF.

This rearrangement joins TRBV5-1 to TRBJ2-7, with D possibly TRBD1 on 6 matching bases. Trimming pared 4 bases from V and 2 bases from J, leaving 22 bases between. CDR1 is SGHRS, CDR2 YFSETQ, per germline. CDR3 length: 17 residues. CDR3 in amino acids: CASSRVADSPFAYEQYF. For the CDR3, the DNA is TGCGCCAGCAGCCGCGTTGCGGACAGTCCATTCGCCTACGAGCAGTACTTC. Together with reference TRBV5-1 and TRBJ2-7, the CDR3 gives the full variable domain: KAGVTQTPRYLIKTRGQQVTLSCSPISGHRSVSWYQQTPGQGLQFLFEYFSETQRNKGNFPGRFSGRQFSNSRSEMNVSTLELGDSALYLCASSRVADSPFAYEQYFGPGTRLTVT.

This sequence joins TRBV28 and TRBJ2-3, with a possible D match to TRBD1 (6 bases). The V and J ends lost 0 bases and 4 bases respectively, with 17 bases between them. Germline CDR1 MDHEN, CDR2 SYDVKM. The CDR3 has 17 amino acids. CDR3 sequence reads: CASSLWSGMGAADTQYF. The CDR3 DNA is TGTGCCAGCAGTTTATGGTCAGGTATGGGGGCTGCAGATACGCAGTATTTT.

The V call is TRBV27, the J call TRBJ2-3; a possible D gene is TRBD1 (5 bases). V was cut by 7 bases and J by 4 bases, with 6 bases left in between. CDR3 length equals 11 residues. CDR1 MNHEY and CDR2 SMNVEV come from the germline V gene (reference sequence). The DNA for the CDR3 is TGTGCCAGCAAGGGGCCAGATACGCAGTATTTT. This codes for CASKGPDTQYF.

The gene calls are TRBV19 and TRBJ1-5; unclear D gene. CDR3 length: 13 residues. Germline CDR1 LNHDA, CDR2 SQIVND (reference sequence). The germline V and J ends were trimmed by 8 bases and 3 bases, with 11 bases remaining between them. The CDR3 DNA reads as TGTGCCAGTCAAGACCGCCCCAATCAGCCCCAGCATTTT. Its protein is CASQDRPNQPQHF. Using reference TRBV19 and TRBJ1-5 for the parts outside the CDR3, the full variable domain is DGGITQSPKYLFRKEGQNVTLSCEQNLNHDAMYWYRQDPGQGLRLIYYSQIVNDFQKGDIAEGYSVSREKKESFPLTVTSAQKNPTAFYLCASQDRPNQPQHFGDGTRLSIL.

The chain has TRBV18 and TRBJ2-1, with D unclear. V was pared by 6 bases and J by 5 bases, with 14 bases between. The CDR3 is 14 amino acids. The germline gives CDR1 KGHSH, CDR2 LQKENI. CDR3 coding DNA: TGTGCCAGCTCCTTAACCCTTTCCGACAATGAGCAGTTCTTC. It yields the protein CASSLTLSDNEQFF.

The rearrangement links TRBV5-4 to TRBJ2-5, with 10 nucleotides matching TRBD1. The V segment lost 0 bases and the J segment 5 bases; nucleotides outside the gene matches: 4. The CDR3 contains 15 residues. The germline V gene encodes CDR1 SGHNT and CDR2 YYREEE (reference sequence). The CDR3 protein is CASSLGQGAGETQYF. The CDR3 region has the DNA TGTGCCAGCAGCTTGGGACAGGGGGCGGGGGAGACCCAGTACTTC.

The genes are TRBV5-1 and TRBJ1-2, with 9 bases fitting TRBD1. The CDR3 totals 14 residues. Germline V gives CDR1 SGHRS, CDR2 YFSETQ. The junction had 7 bases not matched to a gene; V was cut back by 4 bases and J by 6 bases. The CDR3 nucleotides are TGCGCCAGCAGCCCGGGGACAGGGTTGGATGGCTACACCTTC. This encodes CASSPGTGLDGYTF.

The chain has TRBV6-5 and TRBJ2-3, with D hard to call. Trimming removed 5 bases from V and 6 bases from J, with 6 bases in between. This CDR3 is 11 amino acids long. From germline, CDR1 is MNHEY and CDR2 SVGAGI. CDR3: CASSHRDTQYF. CDR3 DNA: TGTGCCAGCAGTCATCGGGATACGCAGTATTTT.

The chain joins TRBV7-9 to TRBJ2-7; possible D gene TRBD1, 6 bases. Germline loops: CDR1 SEHNR, CDR2 FQNEAQ (reference sequence). The CDR3 totals 15 residues. Trimming took 3 bases from V and 0 from J, leaving 12 bases between them. The CDR3 nucleotides are TGTGCCAGCAGCTTCGGAGACAGGAGCTCCTACGAGCAGTACTTC. Its protein product is CASSFGDRSSYEQYF.

The V gene is TRBV28, the J gene TRBJ1-4, with a tentative D call TRBD1 (6 bases). The germline V gene encodes CDR1 MDHEN and CDR2 SYDVKM. The CDR3 length is 13 residues. V dropped 8 bases and J dropped 4 bases, with 11 bases sitting between them. CDR3 bases: TGTGCCAGCCGAACAGGGTTTAATGAAAAACTGTTTTTT. Translation: CASRTGFNEKLFF.

This clone came up once. This chain uses TRBV27 with TRBJ1-1; no reliable D call. The CDR3 is made up of 14 amino acids. Germline V gives CDR1 MNHEY, CDR2 SMNVEV (reference sequence). V was shortened by 2 bases and J by 1 base, with 8 bases between the two germline ends. The CDR3 here is CASSLGKGNTEAFF. CDR3 bases: TGTGCCAGCAGTTTAGGGAAGGGGAACACTGAAGCTTTCTTT.

The CDR3, as DNA: TGTGCCAGTAGTAGCGCGACTAGCGGGAAACCCTACGAGCAGTACTTC. It codes for CASSSATSGKPYEQYF. This chain links TRBV19 with TRBJ2-7, with TRBD2 matching over 11 bases. The V gene's germline CDR1 is LNHDA and CDR2 SQIVND (reference sequence). CDR3 length: 16 amino acids. J was trimmed by 2 bases and V by 4 bases; bases with no gene match: 7.

The chain recombines TRBV29-1 with TRBJ2-5; 8 bases are a match to TRBD1. V trimming: 8 bases; J trimming: 5 bases; junction bases outside the gene matches: 16. The length of the CDR3 is 15 residues. From germline, CDR1 is SQVTM and CDR2 ANQGSEA. The CDR3 coding sequence is TGCAGCCTTGCCTTTGGACAGGGAGGAAGGGAGACCCAGTACTTC. It codes for CSLAFGQGGRETQYF.